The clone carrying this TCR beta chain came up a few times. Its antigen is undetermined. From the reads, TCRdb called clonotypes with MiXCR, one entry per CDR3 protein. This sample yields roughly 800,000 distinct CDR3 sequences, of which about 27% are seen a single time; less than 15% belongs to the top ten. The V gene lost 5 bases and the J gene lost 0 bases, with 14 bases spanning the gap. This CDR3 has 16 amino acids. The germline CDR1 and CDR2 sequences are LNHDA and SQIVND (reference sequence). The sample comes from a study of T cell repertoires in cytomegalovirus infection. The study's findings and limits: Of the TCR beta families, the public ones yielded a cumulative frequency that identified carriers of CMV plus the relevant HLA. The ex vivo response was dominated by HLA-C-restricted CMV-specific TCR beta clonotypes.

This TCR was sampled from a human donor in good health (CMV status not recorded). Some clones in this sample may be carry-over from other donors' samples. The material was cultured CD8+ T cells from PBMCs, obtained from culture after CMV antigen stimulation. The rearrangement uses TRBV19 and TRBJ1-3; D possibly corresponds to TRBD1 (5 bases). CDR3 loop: CASSPWDFHSGNTIYF. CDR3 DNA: TGTGCCAGTAGTCCTTGGGACTTTCACTCTGGAAACACCATATATTTT.